These 9 T cell receptor beta chains were all obtained from the same sample, sequenced in a study of cytomegalovirus exposure and HLA in healthy donors. A multiplex PCR was run with 60 Vbeta primers and 13 Jbeta primers. Measured with immunoSEQ multiplex PCR; TCRdb has only the in-frame clones, and not every one. The top ten hold less than 2.5% of the sample, which has about 180,000 clones, more than 75% seen once. What was sequenced was PBMCs. All receptors derive from a woman in her 30s in good health and CMV-seropositive.

V usage is TRBV5-1 and J usage is TRBJ2-1, with 12 bases identical to TRBD2. This CDR3 spans 16 amino acids. Germline CDR1 is SGHRS and CDR2 is YFSETQ. The V and J ends lost 3 bases and 4 bases, in that order; junction bases with no gene match: 5. CDR3: CASSYGTSGLYNEQFF. In nucleotides, the CDR3 is TGCGCCAGCAGCTACGGGACTAGCGGGCTTTACAATGAGCAGTTCTTC. The variable domain in full, completed from reference TRBV5-1 and TRBJ2-1, reads KAGVTQTPRYLIKTRGQQVTLSCSPISGHRSVSWYQQTPGQGLQFLFEYFSETQRNKGNFPGRFSGRQFSNSRSEMNVSTLELGDSALYLCASSYGTSGLYNEQFFGPGTRLTVL.

This chain links TRBV5-6 with TRBJ2-5, with 10 bases lining up with TRBD1. This CDR3 has 15 amino acids. Germline assignment: CDR1 SGHDT and CDR2 YYEEEE. The V and J ends lost 7 bases and 0 bases, in that order; junction bases with no gene match: 6. The CDR3 region has the DNA TGTGCCAGCGGATCCGGGACAGGGGACCAAGAGACCCAGTACTTC. This gives the protein CASGSGTGDQETQYF.

V gene TRBV15 combines with J gene TRBJ2-3; 7 nucleotides match TRBD2. V trimming: 6 bases; J trimming: 2 bases; junction bases outside the gene matches: 11. Germline CDR1 reads LNHNV; CDR2 reads YYDKDF (reference sequence). The CDR3 length is 16 residues. CDR3 region: CATRGGRAGYTDTQYF. The DNA for the CDR3 is TGTGCCACCAGAGGCGGGAGAGCGGGGTACACAGATACGCAGTATTTT.

The chain is built from TRBV5-1 and TRBJ2-3; D is possibly TRBD2 (6 bases). The CDR3 sequence is 13 residues long. V was pared by 7 bases and J by 2 bases, with 11 bases between. Germline lookup yields CDR1 SGHRS and CDR2 YFSETQ. The chain's CDR3 is CASGGTTTDTQYF. DNA of the CDR3: TGCGCCAGCGGCGGGACGACCACAGATACGCAGTATTTT.

The genes are TRBV29-1 and TRBJ1-2, with 8 bases identical to TRBD1. Germline V CDR1 and CDR2: SQVTM, ANQGSEA. CDR3 length: 14 amino acids. V lost 4 bases and J lost 6; bases outside the gene matches: 10. CDR3 in DNA: TGCAGCGTTGTACTACCAGGGGGCGCCGATGGCTACACCTTC. This translates into CSVVLPGGADGYTF.

CDR3 in DNA: TGTGCCAGCAGCCTCAGAGAGGGGGGGCGAGAGACCCAGTACTTC. Amino acid sequence: CASSLREGGRETQYF. The chain recombines TRBV7-9 with TRBJ2-5; a possible D gene is TRBD2 (7 bases). Germline V CDR1 and CDR2: SEHNR, FQNEAQ (reference sequence). The CDR3 consists of 15 residues. Trimming shortened V by 5 bases and J by 4 bases, and 17 bases separated the two germline ends.

The chain has TRBV19 and TRBJ2-1, with 10 bases matching TRBD1. Germline loops: CDR1 LNHDA, CDR2 SQIVND (reference sequence). After removal of 7 bases from V and 7 bases from J, the junction contained 4 bases not matched to a gene. The CDR3 extends over 13 amino acids. CDR3 residues: CASIGTGANEQFF. CDR3 DNA: TGTGCCAGTATCGGGACAGGGGCAAATGAGCAGTTCTTC. Full variable domain (missing parts from reference TRBV19 and TRBJ2-1): DGGITQSPKYLFRKEGQNVTLSCEQNLNHDAMYWYRQDPGQGLRLIYYSQIVNDFQKGDIAEGYSVSREKKESFPLTVTSAQKNPTAFYLCASIGTGANEQFFGPGTRLTVL.

The chain recombines TRBV7-8 with TRBJ2-1, with TRBD2 matching over 10 bases. The CDR3 contains 20 residues. V trimming: 6 bases; J trimming: 0 bases; junction bases outside the gene matches: 17. The germline V gene encodes CDR1 SGHVS and CDR2 FQNEAQ. CDR3 residues: CASRLTVGAGGLSSYNEQFF. In nucleotides, the CDR3 is TGTGCCAGCAGATTGACGGTCGGAGCGGGGGGGCTGAGCTCCTACAATGAGCAGTTCTTC.

The chain joins TRBV5-1 to TRBJ2-1; TRBD1 might be the D (6 bases). The V end lost 7 bases, the J end lost 0 bases, and 17 bases lay between the germline ends. The CDR3 is made up of 16 amino acids. From germline, CDR1 is SGHRS and CDR2 YFSETQ. DNA of the CDR3: TGCGCCAGCTCGCTGGCAGGGGAAATCTCCTACAATGAGCAGTTCTTC. It is translated as CASSLAGEISYNEQFF.